The entry below describes one T cell receptor beta chain. The antigen is not known. This sample stems from a study of blood T cells in healthy people across ages. Germline CDR1 is PRHDT and CDR2 is FYEKMQ (reference sequence). The CDR3 has 16 residues. V was pared by 3 bases and J by 2 bases, with 15 bases between. Combining a sample-barcoded 5' primer with a J-beta primer mix, a second PCR ran for 7 to 11 cycles. MiXCR, run by TCRdb on the 5' RACE reads, gives a single entry per CDR3 protein. This table holds approximately 1,000,000 distinct CDR3 sequences, around two fifths found once. Findings and limits, study-wide: A roughly linear age-dependent decrease characterized TCR beta diversity per million T cells.

Aged roughly 6 to 100, donors were systemically healthy Caucasians from Russia. The sequence was obtained from a young man in good health. Sequenced input: blood. The chain couples TRBV13 to TRBJ2-3; a weak D match, TRBD2 (7 bases). The CDR3 sequence: CASSFLGGPDTDTQYF. CDR3 bases: TGTGCCAGCAGCTTTCTGGGGGGGCCCGACACAGATACGCAGTATTTT.